This T cell receptor beta chain derives from a study of OX40 agonist ivuxolimab in advanced cancers. Study-level background: The costimulatory receptor OX40 (CD134) was targeted by ivuxolimab, a fully human IgG2 agonistic monoclonal antibody. Intravenous ivuxolimab was administered to patients every 2 weeks at six dose levels: 0.01, 0.1, 0.3, 1.5, 3 and 10 mg/kg. Of the approximately 54 dose-escalation patients, hepatocellular carcinoma was present in 19, melanoma in around 15, renal cell carcinoma in 9 and head and neck cancer in 9. The dose-escalation cohort was around 83% male with a mean age of around 64 years, ranging from about 23 to 85. Patients were allowed to have had prior anti-PD-1, anti-PD-L1 or anti-CTLA-4 therapy, and approximately 41% of the dose-escalation patients had previously received checkpoint inhibitors. Three dose-escalation patients achieved partial responses, one with hepatocellular carcinoma and two with cutaneous melanoma. The purpose of peripheral TCRbeta sequencing was to test whether ivuxolimab changed TCR sequence diversity and led to clonal T-cell expansion. The paper describes the monotherapy dose-escalation part (N ≈ 49 patients) of the phase I trial of ivuxolimab. Study-wide conclusions, independent of this receptor: Low levels of normalized T-cell clonal expansion were also seen in some patients who did not respond. Partial responders in the 0.1-3.0 mg/kg groups had among the lowest normalized peripheral clonal expansion, especially among CD8+ T cells. After ivuxolimab, expanded clones were on average more numerous among CD8+ T cells than among CD4+ T cells. The antigen specificity of the clonally expanded peripheral T cells was not determined. At doses of 0.1 to 3.0 mg/kg, clonal expansion of both CD4+ and CD8+ blood T cells was observed from baseline to week 6.

Patients with autoimmune disease history or receiving systemic immunosuppression were excluded from the trial. Peripheral blood for TCR sequencing was drawn from every dose cohort at baseline, at cycle 4 day 1 and at cycle 7 day 1. Samples were obtained from an open-label, multicenter, first-in-human phase I dose-escalation trial of ivuxolimab. Adults with locally advanced or metastatic melanoma, renal cell, hepatocellular, or head and neck squamous cell carcinoma were enrolled in the trial. Before TCR sequencing, CD4+ T cells and CD8+ T cells from peripheral blood were sorted into separate populations. To sequence the TCRbeta CDR3 region, genomic DNA was isolated from the sorted cells. The immunoSEQ Assay was used to sequence the TCRbeta CDR3 regions. This immuneACCESS table, as held by TCRdb, lists in-frame sequences with V and J called but not all clones. Of the missing ones, under half trace to an unresolved V gene in checked studies; the others have no known cause. Across this sample there are 48,000 or so clones, with 83% seen only once. 1.2% of the sample rests with the top ten.

Of note for this clone: It lacks a known antigen. No base qualities exist here, and no much larger clone lies one base off it.

Taken from cysteine to phenylalanine, the CDR3 has 19 residues. Only the CDR3 part of the read is kept: 57 bases, read in frame from the first base. The CDR1 and CDR2 encoded by the germline V gene are SGHTS and YDEGEE. Trimming accounts for 1 base at V and 0 bases at J, while the number of junction bases matched to no gene is 13. This sequence uses TRBV5-8 and TRBJ2-4; a stretch of 7 junction bases matches TRBD1. This material consisted of CD4+ or CD8+ T cells sorted from blood, taken in a trial of the OX40 agonist ivuxolimab. The receptor was isolated from an adult with an advanced solid tumor such as melanoma, head and neck, liver or kidney cancer. The CDR3 here reads CASSLSGSRGILAKNIQYF. Here is the DNA: TGTGCCAGCAGCTTGTCCGGCAGCAGGGGGATCTTAGCCAAAAACATTCAGTACTTC.